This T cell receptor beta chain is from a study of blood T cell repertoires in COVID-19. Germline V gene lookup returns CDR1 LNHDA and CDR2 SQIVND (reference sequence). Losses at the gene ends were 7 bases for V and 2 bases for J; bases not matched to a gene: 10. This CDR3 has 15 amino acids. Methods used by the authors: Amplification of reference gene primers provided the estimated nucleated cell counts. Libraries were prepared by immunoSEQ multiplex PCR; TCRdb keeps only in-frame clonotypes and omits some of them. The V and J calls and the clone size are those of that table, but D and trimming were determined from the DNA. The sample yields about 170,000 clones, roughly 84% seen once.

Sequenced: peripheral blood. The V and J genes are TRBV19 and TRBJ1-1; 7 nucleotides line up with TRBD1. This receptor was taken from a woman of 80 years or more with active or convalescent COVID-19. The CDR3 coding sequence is TGTGCCAGTAAGAATCGACAGGGACCCAACACTGAAGCTTTCTTT. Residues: CASKNRQGPNTEAFF.